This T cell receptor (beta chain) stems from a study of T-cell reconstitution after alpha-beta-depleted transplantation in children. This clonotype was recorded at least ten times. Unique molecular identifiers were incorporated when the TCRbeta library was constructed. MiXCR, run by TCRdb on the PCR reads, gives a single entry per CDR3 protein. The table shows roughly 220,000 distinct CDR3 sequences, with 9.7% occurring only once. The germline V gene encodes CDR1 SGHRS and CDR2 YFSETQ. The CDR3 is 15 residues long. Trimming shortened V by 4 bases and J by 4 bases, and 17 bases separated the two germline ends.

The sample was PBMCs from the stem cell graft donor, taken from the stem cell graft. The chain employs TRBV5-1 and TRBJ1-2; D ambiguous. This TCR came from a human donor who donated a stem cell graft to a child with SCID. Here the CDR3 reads CASSPSVQTLYGYTF. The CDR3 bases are TGCGCCAGCAGCCCCAGCGTCCAAACCCTCTATGGCTACACCTTC.